This TCR beta chain came from a study of T-cell reconstitution after alpha-beta-depleted transplantation in children. On this clonotype itself: The antigen remains undetermined.

Germline CDR1 reads SGHRS; CDR2 reads YFSETQ. The V gene lost 5 bases and the J gene lost 2 bases, with 10 bases spanning the gap. This CDR3 is 13 amino acids long. Study-level points and caveats: The study traced high day-60 TCRbeta diversity in some patients to surviving recipient T cells and thymic progenitors. Several hundred rapidly expanded clones from non-depleted graft cells reportedly supplied alpha-beta T cells about two months post-transplant.

During its preparation, the TCRbeta library received unique molecular identifiers. TCRdb re-called the PCR reads with MiXCR, one entry per CDR3 protein. The top ten hold 0.79% of the sample, which has roughly 670,000 distinct CDR3 sequences, roughly 14% seen once. Specimen: PBMCs, collected before TCRalphabeta/CD19-depleted stem cell transplant. This TCR came from a girl aged 2-10 years with congenital amegakaryocytic thrombocytopenia, due to receive a stem cell transplant. The rearrangement joins TRBV5-1 to TRBJ2-5, with a possible D match to TRBD1 (6 bases). CDR3 DNA: TGCGCCAGCAGACTGGACAGTCAAGAGACCCAGTACTTC. Translating gives CASRLDSQETQYF.